The 8 T cell receptor beta chains reported below all come from one sample, sequenced in a study of OX40 agonist ivuxolimab in advanced cancers. Some clones are missing from TCRdb's copy, which holds only in-frame ones; the method was immunoSEQ multiplex PCR. The sample includes roughly 77,000 clones, less than 95% of them seen just once. This sample comprised CD4+ or CD8+ T cells sorted from blood, obtained in a trial of the OX40 agonist ivuxolimab. The source is an adult with an advanced solid tumor such as melanoma, head and neck, liver or kidney cancer.

The rearrangement uses TRBV9 and TRBJ2-7; 8 bases are a match to TRBD2. Germline V gene data show CDR1 as SGDLS and CDR2 as YYNGEE. J lost 1 base, V lost 4 bases, and 7 bases had no gene match. The CDR3 has 15 amino acids. The CDR3 sequence is CASSSGGDLSYEQYF. The CDR3 nucleotides read TGTGCCAGCAGCTCCGGGGGGGACCTTTCCTACGAGCAGTACTTC.

This chain connects TRBV7-9 to TRBJ2-2; TRBD2 aligns across 10 bases. CDR1 SEHNR and CDR2 FQNEAQ come from the germline V gene (reference sequence). The CDR3 runs 16 residues. J was trimmed by 5 bases and V by 5 bases; bases with no gene match: 8. Written as DNA, the CDR3 is TGTGCCAGCAGCCCAAAGGGACTAGCGATGACCGGGGAGCTGTTTTTT. Protein product: CASSPKGLAMTGELFF.

V usage is TRBV7-2 and J usage is TRBJ2-7; TRBD1 agrees at 7 bases. CDR1 and CDR2 (germline): SGHTA, FQGNSA. The CDR3 loop spans 14 amino acids. V gave up 6 bases and J gave up 4 bases; unmatched junction bases: 9. The CDR3 loop reads CASSSTGTAYEQYF. CDR3 DNA sequence: TGTGCCAGCAGTTCGACCGGGACAGCTTACGAGCAGTACTTC.

The chain is built from TRBV6-4 and TRBJ1-2; perhaps TRBD1 as D (6 bases). CDR3 length: 14 amino acids. Trimming took off 2 bases at V and 6 bases at J, with 13 bases between the two ends. The germline V gene encodes CDR1 MRHNA and CDR2 SNTAGT. CDR3 DNA sequence: TGTGCCAGCAGTGACGTCCAGGGGAGTCATGGCTACACCTTC. Protein sequence: CASSDVQGSHGYTF.

V and J are TRBV10-1 and TRBJ2-3; TRBD2 matches at 9 bases. Germline loops: CDR1 WNHNN, CDR2 SYGVQD (reference sequence). Trimming took 7 bases from V and 2 from J; bases not matched to a gene: 16. This CDR3 region has 18 residues. CDR3 DNA: TGCGCCAGCAAGGTCACGGTAGCGGGGGTGCAACTCACAGATACGCAGTATTTT. Translation: CASKVTVAGVQLTDTQYF.

The chain recombines TRBV7-6 with TRBJ2-5, with a weak D call TRBD2 (6 bases). The V and J ends lost 2 bases and 0 bases respectively, with 19 bases between them. The length of the CDR3 is 18 residues. Germline V CDR1 and CDR2: SGHVS, FNYEAQ. This CDR3 is CASSLSGGPGKDQETQYF. CDR3 coding DNA: TGTGCCAGCAGCTTAAGTGGAGGGCCAGGGAAGGACCAAGAGACCCAGTACTTC.

The rearrangement joins TRBV5-4 to TRBJ2-1; D ambiguous. Germline loops: CDR1 SGHNT, CDR2 YYREEE (reference sequence). The CDR3 length is 13 residues. The germline V and J ends were trimmed by 3 bases and 8 bases, with 12 bases remaining between them. CDR3 protein: CASSSHFPDEQFF. DNA for the CDR3: TGTGCCAGCAGCTCCCACTTCCCTGATGAGCAGTTCTTC. Full variable domain (missing parts from reference TRBV5-4 and TRBJ2-1): ETGVTQSPTHLIKTRGQQVTLRCSSQSGHNTVSWYQQALGQGPQFIFQYYREEENGRGNFPPRFSGLQFPNYSSELNVNALELDDSALYLCASSSHFPDEQFFGPGTRLTVL.

This rearrangement joins TRBV13 to TRBJ1-6, with 7 bases matching TRBD1. Trimming removed 5 bases from V and 9 bases from J; junction bases left unmatched: 16. This CDR3 spans 17 amino acids. The germline V gene has CDR1 PRHDT and CDR2 FYEKMQ (reference sequence). The CDR3 sequence: CASSPGRVTGTVSPLHF. DNA of the CDR3: TGTGCCAGCAGCCCAGGTCGGGTGACAGGGACGGTTTCACCCCTCCACTTT.